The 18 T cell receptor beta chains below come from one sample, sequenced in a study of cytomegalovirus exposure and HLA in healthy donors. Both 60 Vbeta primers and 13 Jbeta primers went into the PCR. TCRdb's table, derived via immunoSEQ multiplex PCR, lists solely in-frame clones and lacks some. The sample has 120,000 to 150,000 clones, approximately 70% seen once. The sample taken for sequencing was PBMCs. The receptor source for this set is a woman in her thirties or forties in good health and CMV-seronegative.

The CDR3 spells CASSLGGTGGNYGYTF. In DNA form, the CDR3 reads TGTGCCAGCAGTTTGGGGGGGACAGGGGGAAACTATGGCTACACCTTC. V and J are TRBV28 and TRBJ1-2; the match to TRBD1 covers 11 bases. The CDR3 has 16 amino acids. V lost 3 bases, J lost 2 bases, and 5 bases stayed unmatched. CDR1 is MDHEN, CDR2 SYDVKM, per germline.

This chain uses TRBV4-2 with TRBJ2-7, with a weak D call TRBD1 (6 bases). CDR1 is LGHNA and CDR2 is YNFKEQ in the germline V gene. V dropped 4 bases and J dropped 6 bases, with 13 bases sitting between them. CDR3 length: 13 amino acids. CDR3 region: CASSPATGSEQYF. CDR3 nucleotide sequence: TGTGCCAGCAGCCCGGCCACAGGGAGCGAGCAGTACTTC.

CDR3 bases: TGCGCCAGCAGCGCCCGGACAGGGTCTGACACTGAAGCTTTCTTT. Its translation is CASSARTGSDTEAFF. The chain couples TRBV5-1 to TRBJ1-1, with 8 bases identical to TRBD1. Germline lookup yields CDR1 SGHRS and CDR2 YFSETQ. V lost 4 bases to trimming and J lost 3 bases; unmatched junction nucleotides: 8. The CDR3 runs to 15 residues.

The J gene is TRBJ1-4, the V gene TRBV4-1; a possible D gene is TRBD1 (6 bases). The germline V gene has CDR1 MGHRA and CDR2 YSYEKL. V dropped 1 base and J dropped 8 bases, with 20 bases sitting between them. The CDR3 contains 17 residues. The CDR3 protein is CASSQAVSRGAGEKLFF. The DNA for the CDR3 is TGCGCCAGCAGCCAAGCAGTCTCCAGGGGCGCAGGGGAAAAACTGTTTTTT.

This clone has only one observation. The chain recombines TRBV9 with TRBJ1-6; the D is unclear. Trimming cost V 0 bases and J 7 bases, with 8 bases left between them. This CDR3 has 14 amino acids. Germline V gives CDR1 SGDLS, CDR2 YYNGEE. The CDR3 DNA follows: TGTGCCAGCAGCGTAGATACAGACAATTCACCCCTCCACTTT. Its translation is CASSVDTDNSPLHF.

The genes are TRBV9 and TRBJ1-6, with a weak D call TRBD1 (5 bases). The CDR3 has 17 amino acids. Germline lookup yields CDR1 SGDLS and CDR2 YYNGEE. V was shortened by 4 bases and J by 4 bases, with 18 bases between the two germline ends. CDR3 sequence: CASSPQGGAGYNSPLHF. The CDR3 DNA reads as TGTGCCAGCAGCCCGCAGGGAGGGGCAGGGTATAATTCACCCCTCCACTTT.

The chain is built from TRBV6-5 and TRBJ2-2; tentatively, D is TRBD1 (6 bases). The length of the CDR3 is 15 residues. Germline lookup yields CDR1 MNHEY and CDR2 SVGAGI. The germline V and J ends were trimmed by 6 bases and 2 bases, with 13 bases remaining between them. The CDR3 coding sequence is TGTGCCAGCAGCCCGACAGGCCCCAACACCGGGGAGCTGTTTTTT. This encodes CASSPTGPNTGELFF.

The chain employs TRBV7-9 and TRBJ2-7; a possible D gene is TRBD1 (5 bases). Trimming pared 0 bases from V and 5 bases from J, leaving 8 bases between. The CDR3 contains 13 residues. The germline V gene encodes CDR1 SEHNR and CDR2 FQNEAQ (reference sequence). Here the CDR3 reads CASSLAGANEQYV. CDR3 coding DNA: TGTGCCAGCAGCTTAGCAGGGGCCAACGAGCAGTACGTC.

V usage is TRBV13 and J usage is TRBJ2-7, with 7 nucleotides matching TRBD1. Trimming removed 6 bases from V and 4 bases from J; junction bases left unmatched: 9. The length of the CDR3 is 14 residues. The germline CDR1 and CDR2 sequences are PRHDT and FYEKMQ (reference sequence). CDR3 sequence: CASRRAGGRYEQYF. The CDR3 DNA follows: TGTGCCAGCAGAAGAGCAGGGGGTCGTTACGAGCAGTACTTC.

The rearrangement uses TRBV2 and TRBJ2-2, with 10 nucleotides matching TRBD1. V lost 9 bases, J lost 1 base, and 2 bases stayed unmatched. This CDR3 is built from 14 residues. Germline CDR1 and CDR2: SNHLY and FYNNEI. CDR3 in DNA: TGTGCCAGTGGGACAGGGGTGAACACCGGGGAGCTGTTTTTT. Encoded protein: CASGTGVNTGELFF.

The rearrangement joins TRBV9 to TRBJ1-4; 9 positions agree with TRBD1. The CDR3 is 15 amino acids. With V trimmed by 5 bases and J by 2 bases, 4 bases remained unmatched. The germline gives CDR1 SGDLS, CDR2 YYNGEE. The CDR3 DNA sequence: TGTGCCAGCAGTTTACAGGGGGCGACTAATGAAAAACTGTTTTTT. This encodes CASSLQGATNEKLFF.

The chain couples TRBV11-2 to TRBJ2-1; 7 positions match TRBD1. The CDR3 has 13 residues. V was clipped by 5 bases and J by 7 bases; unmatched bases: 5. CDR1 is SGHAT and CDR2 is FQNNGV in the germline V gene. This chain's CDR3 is CASSQPGQNEQFF. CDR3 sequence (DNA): TGTGCCAGCAGCCAACCGGGACAGAATGAGCAGTTCTTC.

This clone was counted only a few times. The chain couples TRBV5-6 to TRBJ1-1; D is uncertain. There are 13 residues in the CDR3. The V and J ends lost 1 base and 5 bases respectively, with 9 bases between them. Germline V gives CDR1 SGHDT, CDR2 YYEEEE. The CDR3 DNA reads TGTGCCAGCAGCTTGACGCGGGGAACTGAAGCTTTCTTT. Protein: CASSLTRGTEAFF.

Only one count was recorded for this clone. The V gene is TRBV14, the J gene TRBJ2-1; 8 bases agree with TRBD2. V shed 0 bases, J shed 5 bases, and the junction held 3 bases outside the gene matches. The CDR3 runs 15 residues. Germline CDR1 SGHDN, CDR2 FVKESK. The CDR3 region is CASSQEWTSNNEQFF. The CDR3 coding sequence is TGTGCCAGCAGCCAAGAATGGACTAGCAACAATGAGCAGTTCTTC.

The CDR3 DNA sequence: TGTGCCAGTAGTCCTCGACCCGACAGGGAGGCGTTTTTT. It is translated as CASSPRPDREAFF. V and J are TRBV19 and TRBJ1-4; 7 bases match TRBD1. Germline V lookup: CDR1 LNHDA, CDR2 SQIVND (reference sequence). This CDR3 spans 13 amino acids. Trimming removed 5 bases from V and 16 bases from J; junction bases left unmatched: 13.

CDR3 region: CASSLGTNTEAFF. The DNA for the CDR3 is TGTGCCAGTAGTCTCGGTACGAACACTGAAGCTTTCTTT. The rearrangement links TRBV19 to TRBJ1-1; D is ambiguous. V gave up 5 bases and J gave up 1 base, with 8 bases separating them. Germline assignment: CDR1 LNHDA and CDR2 SQIVND (reference sequence). The CDR3 has 13 residues.

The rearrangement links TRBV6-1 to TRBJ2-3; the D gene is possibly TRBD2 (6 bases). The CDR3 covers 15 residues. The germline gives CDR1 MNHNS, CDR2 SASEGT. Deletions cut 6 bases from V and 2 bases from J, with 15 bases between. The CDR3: CASSPRRGATDTQYF. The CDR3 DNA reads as TGTGCCAGCAGCCCAAGACGCGGGGCCACAGATACGCAGTATTTT.

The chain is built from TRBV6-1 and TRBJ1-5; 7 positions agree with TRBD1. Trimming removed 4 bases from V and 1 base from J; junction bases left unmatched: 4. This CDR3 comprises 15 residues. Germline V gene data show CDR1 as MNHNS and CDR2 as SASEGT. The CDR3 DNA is TGTGCCAGCAGTGCCCCCAGGGGGAGCAATCAGCCCCAGCATTTT. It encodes CASSAPRGSNQPQHF.